This TCR beta chain was documented in a study of cytomegalovirus exposure and HLA in healthy donors. Study-level background: Early release data held around 82 million unique TCRs from HLA-typed donors.

Study-wide results and limits: Among TCR beta chains of equal frequency, HLA-associated ones were more clonally expanded in a later analysis. Most TCR sequences proved rare, with some public TCRs found in many donors.

A note on this clone: What it binds is unknown.

PCR amplification relied on 60 Vbeta primers (plus 13 Jbeta primers). Sequencing was performed with immunoSEQ multiplex PCR; in TCRdb, only in-frame clones are kept and a portion is missing. There are around 130,000 clones in the sample, with 1.5% to 1.7% held by the top ten. This CDR3 comprises 12 residues. Germline CDR1 SQVTM, CDR2 ANQGSEA. Trimming took 4 bases from V and 4 from J, leaving 8 bases between them. This receptor was obtained from a woman in her thirties or forties in good health and CMV-seronegative. The chain is built from TRBV29-1 and TRBJ1-5; possible D gene TRBD1, 6 bases. The sequenced sample consisted of PBMCs. CDR3 nucleotides: TGCAGCGTTGGGGGGCAGAATCAGCCCCAGCATTTT. It encodes CSVGGQNQPQHF. The full variable domain, with the rest looked up from reference TRBV29-1 and TRBJ1-5, is SAVISQKPSRDICQRGTSLTIQCQVDSQVTMMFWYRQQPGQSLTLIATANQGSEATYESGFVIDKFPISRPNLTFSTLTVSNMSPEDSSIYLCSVGGQNQPQHFGDGTRLSIL.